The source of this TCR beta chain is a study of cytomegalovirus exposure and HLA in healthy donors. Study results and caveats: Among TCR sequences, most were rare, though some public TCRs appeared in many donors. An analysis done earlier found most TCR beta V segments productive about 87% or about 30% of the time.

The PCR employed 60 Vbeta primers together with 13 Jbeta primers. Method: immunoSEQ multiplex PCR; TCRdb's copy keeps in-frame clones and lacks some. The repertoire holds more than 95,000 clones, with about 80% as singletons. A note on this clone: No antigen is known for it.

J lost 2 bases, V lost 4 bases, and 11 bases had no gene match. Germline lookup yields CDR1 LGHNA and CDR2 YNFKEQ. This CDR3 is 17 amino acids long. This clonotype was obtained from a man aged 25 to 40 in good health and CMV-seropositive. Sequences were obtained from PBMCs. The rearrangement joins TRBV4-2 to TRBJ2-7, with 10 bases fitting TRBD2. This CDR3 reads CASSLTPVAGGPYEQYF. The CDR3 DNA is TGTGCCAGCAGCCTGACACCGGTAGCGGGGGGTCCCTACGAGCAGTACTTC.